A selection of T cell receptor beta chains follows, all from one sample in a study of blood T cell repertoires in COVID-19. TCRdb keeps only in-frame clones here, not all; method: immunoSEQ multiplex PCR. The sample contains about 130,000 clones, 70% to 90% of which appear only once. The sample was peripheral blood. The receptors shown here come from a woman in her sixties or seventies with acute or convalescent COVID-19. The CDR3 runs from the conserved cysteine through the conserved F or W. A D gene is named only where the DNA matches it firmly. Size tells how often a clone was seen (once, few, many) or the class of an expanded clone, and some rows leave it out.

J gene: TRBJ1-1; D gene: TRBD1; clone size: -; V gene: TRBV5-4; CDR3 protein: CASSLVDRGQLNTEAFF; CDR3 DNA: TGTGCCAGCAGCTTGGTTGACAGGGGGCAACTGAACACTGAAGCTTTCTTT
J gene: TRBJ1-1; D gene: -; clone size: -; V gene: TRBV30; CDR3 protein: CAWSVGFDSPLVGTEAFF; CDR3 DNA: TGTGCCTGGAGTGTAGGGTTCGACAGTCCCCTTGTGGGCACTGAAGCTTTCTTT
J gene: TRBJ1-1; D gene: -; clone size: -; V gene: TRBV3-1/TRBV3-2; CDR3 protein: CASSLQGARNTEAFF; CDR3 DNA: TGTGCCAGCAGCCTTCAAGGGGCCAGGAACACTGAAGCTTTCTTT
J gene: TRBJ1-2; D gene: -; clone size: -; V gene: TRBV12-3/TRBV12-4; CDR3 protein: CASSRQYGYTF; CDR3 DNA: TGTGCCAGCAGTAGACAGTATGGCTACACCTTC
J gene: TRBJ1-2; D gene: TRBD1; clone size: once; V gene: TRBV27; CDR3 protein: CASSLSGTARTLTF; CDR3 DNA: TGTGCCAGCAGTTTATCGGGGACAGCACGGACACTGACCTTC
J gene: TRBJ1-1; D gene: -; clone size: few; V gene: TRBV4-1; CDR3 protein: CASSQRTASNTEAFF; CDR3 DNA: TGCGCCAGCAGCCAAAGGACAGCTTCGAACACTGAAGCTTTCTTT
J gene: TRBJ2-3; D gene: TRBD2; clone size: -; V gene: TRBV5-4; CDR3 protein: CASAGTSSDTQYF; CDR3 DNA: TGTGCCAGTGCCGGGACTAGCTCAGATACGCAGTATTTT
J gene: TRBJ2-1; D gene: -; clone size: -; V gene: TRBV30; CDR3 protein: CAWSVGTYNEQFF; CDR3 DNA: TGTGCCTGGAGTGTCGGGACCTACAATGAGCAGTTCTTC
J gene: TRBJ2-7; D gene: -; clone size: -; V gene: TRBV6-5; CDR3 protein: CASSYFGQSYEQYF; CDR3 DNA: TGTGCCAGCAGTTACTTCGGACAGTCCTACGAGCAGTACTTC
J gene: TRBJ2-5; D gene: TRBD2; clone size: -; V gene: TRBV6-6; CDR3 protein: CASIPREGQKTQYF; CDR3 DNA: TGTGCCAGCATCCCCCGGGAGGGACAAAAGACCCAGTACTTC
J gene: TRBJ2-7; D gene: -; clone size: once; V gene: TRBV27; CDR3 protein: CASSPGLLSYEQYF; CDR3 DNA: TGTGCCAGCAGTCCGGGACTCCTTTCCTACGAGCAGTACTTC
J gene: TRBJ2-7; D gene: TRBD1; clone size: -; V gene: TRBV6-5; CDR3 protein: CATSLRDRNYEQYF; CDR3 DNA: TGTGCCACATCTCTCCGGGACAGAAACTACGAGCAGTACTTC
J gene: TRBJ2-5; D gene: TRBD2; clone size: -; V gene: TRBV27; CDR3 protein: CASSVGGRGQTQYF; CDR3 DNA: TGTGCCAGCAGTGTGGGCGGGAGAGGGCAGACCCAGTACTTC
J gene: TRBJ1-3; D gene: TRBD1; clone size: -; V gene: TRBV11-2; CDR3 protein: CASRRDSGNTIYF; CDR3 DNA: TGTGCCAGCAGACGGGACAGTGGAAACACCATATATTTT
J gene: TRBJ1-4; D gene: -; clone size: -; V gene: TRBV18; CDR3 protein: CASSPLTVPEKLFF; CDR3 DNA: TGTGCCAGCTCACCCCTGACTGTACCTGAAAAACTGTTTTTT
J gene: TRBJ2-2; D gene: TRBD2; clone size: -; V gene: TRBV28; CDR3 protein: CASRDYLTGELFF; CDR3 DNA: TGTGCCAGCCGGGACTACCTCACCGGGGAGCTGTTTTTT
J gene: TRBJ1-1; D gene: TRBD1; clone size: -; V gene: TRBV28; CDR3 protein: CASSRTGRHTLRMNTEAFF; CDR3 DNA: TGTGCCAGCAGTCGGACAGGGCGGCATACTTTACGCATGAACACTGAAGCTTTCTTT
J gene: TRBJ2-1; D gene: -; clone size: -; V gene: TRBV2; CDR3 protein: CASSEILESVEQFF; CDR3 DNA: TGTGCCAGCAGTGAAATCCTCGAATCGGTTGAGCAGTTCTTC
J gene: TRBJ1-4; D gene: -; clone size: -; V gene: TRBV5-1; CDR3 protein: CASSLAQGKEKLFF; CDR3 DNA: TGCGCCAGCAGCTTGGCACAGGGAAAAGAAAAACTGTTTTTT
J gene: TRBJ1-1; D gene: -; clone size: -; V gene: TRBV28; CDR3 protein: CASTPTTGRVGTEAFF; CDR3 DNA: TGTGCCAGCACTCCTACGACGGGCAGGGTTGGCACTGAAGCTTTCTTT
J gene: TRBJ2-2; D gene: TRBD1; clone size: -; V gene: TRBV2; CDR3 protein: CASSRPGQGGTGELFF; CDR3 DNA: TGTGCCAGCAGTCGCCCGGGACAGGGTGGAACCGGGGAGCTGTTTTTT
J gene: TRBJ1-2; D gene: -; clone size: -; V gene: TRBV29-1; CDR3 protein: CSVDRGRYGYTF; CDR3 DNA: TGCAGCGTTGACAGGGGCCGCTATGGCTACACCTTC
J gene: TRBJ1-3; D gene: TRBD1; clone size: -; V gene: TRBV5-1; CDR3 protein: CASSLQGAGNTIYF; CDR3 DNA: TGCGCCAGCAGCTTGCAGGGGGCTGGAAACACCATATATTTT
J gene: TRBJ1-5; D gene: TRBD1; clone size: -; V gene: TRBV19; CDR3 protein: CASSNSGGASNQPQHF; CDR3 DNA: TGTGCCAGTAGTAACTCAGGGGGCGCGAGCAATCAGCCCCAGCATTTT
J gene: TRBJ1-1; D gene: TRBD1; clone size: -; V gene: TRBV7-2; CDR3 protein: CASSLGDRGTEAFF; CDR3 DNA: TGTGCCAGCAGCTTAGGGGACAGGGGCACTGAAGCTTTCTTT
J gene: TRBJ1-1; D gene: -; clone size: once; V gene: TRBV2; CDR3 protein: CASRGVVNTEAFF; CDR3 DNA: TGTGCCAGCAGAGGGGTGGTGAACACTGAAGCTTTCTTT
J gene: TRBJ1-6; D gene: -; clone size: -; V gene: TRBV7-3; CDR3 protein: CASSQGPNEGHYLSPLHF; CDR3 DNA: TGTGCCAGCAGCCAAGGTCCTAACGAGGGCCATTATTTGTCACCCCTCCACTTT
J gene: TRBJ2-1; D gene: TRBD2; clone size: -; V gene: TRBV5-4; CDR3 protein: CASSFGTSGTLGYNEQFF; CDR3 DNA: TGTGCCAGCAGCTTTGGGACTAGCGGGACCCTGGGTTACAATGAGCAGTTCTTC
J gene: TRBJ1-2; D gene: TRBD1; clone size: -; V gene: TRBV5-1; CDR3 protein: CASSLTGEAYGYTF; CDR3 DNA: TGCGCCAGCAGCTTAACAGGGGAGGCCTATGGCTACACCTTC
J gene: TRBJ2-5; D gene: -; clone size: -; V gene: TRBV6-5; CDR3 protein: CASSLTPRETQYF; CDR3 DNA: TGTGCCAGCAGTTTGACTCCACGGGAGACCCAGTACTTC
J gene: TRBJ1-4; D gene: -; clone size: -; V gene: TRBV30; CDR3 protein: CACRRQNEKLFF; CDR3 DNA: TGTGCCTGTCGGAGGCAAAATGAAAAACTGTTTTTT
J gene: TRBJ2-1; D gene: -; clone size: -; V gene: TRBV5-1; CDR3 protein: CASSLPDNEQFF; CDR3 DNA: TGCGCCAGCAGCTTGCCCGACAATGAGCAGTTCTTC
J gene: TRBJ2-1; D gene: TRBD2; clone size: -; V gene: TRBV7-2; CDR3 protein: CASIGRATGRAEQFF; CDR3 DNA: TGTGCCAGCATCGGGAGGGCTACCGGAAGGGCTGAGCAGTTCTTC
J gene: TRBJ1-1; D gene: TRBD1; clone size: -; V gene: TRBV19; CDR3 protein: CASSFRGLGAFF; CDR3 DNA: TGTGCCAGTAGTTTCAGGGGGCTGGGAGCTTTCTTT
J gene: TRBJ2-3; D gene: TRBD2; clone size: -; V gene: TRBV7-2; CDR3 protein: CASSLGLAGGADTQYF; CDR3 DNA: TGTGCCAGCAGCTTAGGACTAGCGGGAGGGGCAGATACGCAGTATTTT
J gene: TRBJ2-5; D gene: TRBD1; clone size: -; V gene: TRBV5-1; CDR3 protein: CASSATGARGETQYF; CDR3 DNA: TGCGCCAGCAGCGCCACAGGGGCCCGGGGAGAGACCCAGTACTTC
J gene: TRBJ1-5; D gene: TRBD1; clone size: -; V gene: TRBV18; CDR3 protein: CASSPPGTGGLPQHF; CDR3 DNA: TGTGCCAGCTCACCACCGGGGACAGGGGGCCTGCCCCAGCATTTT
J gene: TRBJ2-7; D gene: TRBD1; clone size: -; V gene: TRBV5-1; CDR3 protein: CASSGDSTTYEQYF; CDR3 DNA: TGCGCCAGCAGTGGGGACAGCACGACCTACGAGCAGTACTTC
J gene: TRBJ1-5; D gene: -; clone size: -; V gene: TRBV5-1; CDR3 protein: CASSLEGGVKQPQHF; CDR3 DNA: TGCGCCAGCAGCCTGGAGGGAGGGGTAAAGCAGCCCCAGCATTTT
J gene: TRBJ2-1; D gene: -; clone size: -; V gene: TRBV19; CDR3 protein: CASSLTGDSGSLSSQFF; CDR3 DNA: TGTGCCAGTAGTCTCACGGGGGACAGCGGGAGTCTTTCTTCGCAGTTCTTC
J gene: TRBJ2-6; D gene: -; clone size: -; V gene: TRBV3-1/TRBV3-2; CDR3 protein: CASQTNSGANVLTF; CDR3 DNA: TGTGCCAGCCAGACTAACTCTGGGGCCAACGTCCTGACTTTC
J gene: TRBJ2-3; D gene: -; clone size: -; V gene: TRBV20-1; CDR3 protein: CSASPLYF; CDR3 DNA: TGCAGTGCTAGCCCGTTGTATTTT
J gene: TRBJ1-1; D gene: -; clone size: -; V gene: TRBV7-9; CDR3 protein: CASSLMGSLNTEAFF; CDR3 DNA: TGTGCCAGCAGCCTAATGGGCAGCCTGAACACTGAAGCTTTCTTT
J gene: TRBJ2-3; D gene: TRBD2; clone size: once; V gene: TRBV28; CDR3 protein: CASSPLAGWGTDTQYF; CDR3 DNA: TGTGCCAGCAGTCCCTTAGCGGGATGGGGCACAGATACGCAGTATTTT
J gene: TRBJ1-2; D gene: -; clone size: -; V gene: TRBV28; CDR3 protein: CASSQIYGYTF; CDR3 DNA: TGTGCCAGCAGCCAAATCTATGGCTACACCTTC
J gene: TRBJ2-2; D gene: TRBD2; clone size: -; V gene: TRBV9; CDR3 protein: CASSGGSWAGELFF; CDR3 DNA: TGTGCCAGCAGCGGCGGGAGTTGGGCCGGGGAGCTGTTTTTT
J gene: TRBJ2-3; D gene: TRBD2; clone size: -; V gene: TRBV20-1; CDR3 protein: CSASGAGESTDTQYF; CDR3 DNA: TGCAGTGCTAGTGGAGCGGGAGAGAGTACAGATACGCAGTATTTT
J gene: TRBJ2-3; D gene: -; clone size: -; V gene: TRBV7-9; CDR3 protein: CASSLTGMEDTQYF; CDR3 DNA: TGTGCCAGCAGCTTAACAGGGATGGAAGATACGCAGTATTTT
J gene: TRBJ1-3; D gene: TRBD1; clone size: -; V gene: TRBV6-6; CDR3 protein: CASSSDRGFGNTIYF; CDR3 DNA: TGTGCCAGCAGTTCAGACAGGGGATTTGGAAACACCATATATTTT
J gene: TRBJ1-1; D gene: -; clone size: -; V gene: TRBV6-5; CDR3 protein: CASSTMDTEAFF; CDR3 DNA: TGTGCCAGCAGTACAATGGACACTGAAGCTTTCTTT
J gene: TRBJ1-6; D gene: -; clone size: -; V gene: TRBV19; CDR3 protein: CASSLSGSNSPLHF; CDR3 DNA: TGTGCCAGTAGCTTGTCAGGGTCTAATTCACCCCTCCACTTT
J gene: TRBJ1-5; D gene: -; clone size: -; V gene: TRBV19; CDR3 protein: CASSLRSGPQHF; CDR3 DNA: TGTGCCAGTAGCCTGAGGTCGGGGCCCCAGCATTTT
J gene: TRBJ2-1; D gene: TRBD2; clone size: -; V gene: TRBV4-2; CDR3 protein: CASSQGEGLAGDPLFF; CDR3 DNA: TGTGCCAGCAGCCAAGGGGAGGGACTAGCGGGAGATCCGCTGTTCTTC
J gene: TRBJ1-6; D gene: -; clone size: -; V gene: TRBV30; CDR3 protein: CAWSPQKGAPLHF; CDR3 DNA: TGTGCCTGGAGTCCCCAAAAGGGGGCACCCCTCCACTTT